This T cell receptor (beta chain) originates from a study of T cell responses to AZD1222 COVID-19 vaccine. Whole-study context: Investigators merged groups given second doses at roughly 4 or roughly 12 weeks.

TCRdb keeps only in-frame clones here, not all; method: immunoSEQ multiplex PCR. The repertoire holds some 170,000 clones, with approximately 94% as singletons. Study conclusions and caveats: Researchers took repertoire samples only after the peak T cell response had come.

With respect to this clone: The antigen remains unidentified.

The sample consisted of peripheral blood, taken on day 0 of AZD1222 vaccination. This clonotype was sampled from an adult in good health.

The CDR3 nucleotides are TGTGCCAGTAGTACAGGGGTTACAGATACGCAGTATTTT. It yields the protein CASSTGVTDTQYF. V is TRBV19 and J is TRBJ2-3, with D possibly matching TRBD1 (6 bases). The CDR3 is made up of 13 amino acids. Trimming cost V 4 bases and J 3 bases, with 8 bases left between them. From germline, CDR1 is LNHDA and CDR2 SQIVND (reference sequence).